Following are 9 T cell receptor beta chains from one sample sequenced in a study of PD-L1 blockade in urothelial cancer. TCRdb's table, derived via immunoSEQ multiplex PCR, lists solely in-frame clones and lacks some. The table shows 49,000 or so clones, with more than 65% occurring only once. The time point: pretreatment peripheral blood. The input for sequencing was PBMCs, taken around atezolizumab (anti-PD-L1) treatment. Every receptor here comes from a man aged 70-80 years with urothelial cancer.

The chain links TRBV30 to TRBJ1-5, with 8 bases aligning to TRBD1. Germline lookup yields CDR1 GTSNPN and CDR2 SVGIG (reference sequence). The V and J ends lost 2 bases and 7 bases, in that order; junction bases with no gene match: 16. This CDR3 has 17 amino acids. The CDR3 loop reads CAWSLSLTGGIRQPQHF. CDR3 nucleotide sequence: TGTGCCTGGAGTCTATCCCTCACAGGGGGGATACGACAGCCCCAGCATTTT.

This chain connects TRBV7-8 to TRBJ2-3; D might be TRBD1 (5 bases). V lost 1 base to trimming and J lost 10 bases, with 15 bases between them. CDR1 SGHVS and CDR2 FQNEAQ come from the germline V gene. The CDR3 has 14 residues. This CDR3 is CASSLDRLSRAQYF. In DNA form, the CDR3 reads TGTGCCAGCAGCTTAGATCGCCTAAGCAGGGCGCAGTATTTT.

This clone was counted a single time. The rearrangement uses TRBV7-2 and TRBJ1-1, with D hard to call. The CDR3 consists of 14 residues. CDR1 is SGHTA and CDR2 is FQGNSA in the germline V gene. Trimming took off 1 base at V and 0 bases at J, with 6 bases between the two ends. CDR3 bases: TGTGCCAGCAGCTTAGTCAGTTTGAACACTGAAGCTTTCTTT. Translated: CASSLVSLNTEAFF.

The chain carries TRBV10-1 and TRBJ2-1; D ambiguous. Trimming took off 3 bases at V and 9 bases at J, with 27 bases between the two ends. Germline values: CDR1 WNHNN, CDR2 SYGVQD (reference sequence). This CDR3 is built from 18 residues. This CDR3 reads CASSEKFSSEFTRFEQFF. In nucleotides, the CDR3 is TGCGCCAGCAGTGAAAAGTTCTCCTCTGAGTTCACGAGGTTTGAGCAGTTCTTC.

V gene TRBV10-3 combines with J gene TRBJ2-5; TRBD2 is a possible D gene (6 bases). There are 14 residues in the CDR3. Germline V gives CDR1 ENHRY, CDR2 SYGVKD. V gave up 3 bases and J gave up 2 bases, with 10 bases separating them. CDR3 loop: CAISDRGFQETQYF. The CDR3 nucleotides read TGTGCCATCAGTGACCGGGGGTTTCAAGAGACCCAGTACTTC.

The chain has TRBV30 and TRBJ1-2; TRBD1 matches 11 bases. V shed 3 bases and J 2 bases; nucleotides not matched to a gene: 8. Per the germline V gene, CDR1 is GTSNPN and CDR2 is SVGIG (reference sequence). The CDR3 spans 16 residues. The CDR3 bases are TGTGCCTGGAGCGCTCCTGGGACAGGGGGAAACTATGGCTACACCTTC. This gives the protein CAWSAPGTGGNYGYTF.

A few counts support this clone. The rearrangement links TRBV19 to TRBJ2-4; 7 nucleotides align to TRBD2. The CDR3 runs to 16 residues. The V gene's germline CDR1 is LNHDA and CDR2 SQIVND (reference sequence). Unmatched junction bases numbered 3, after V lost 1 base and J lost 0 bases. The CDR3 reads CASSIASGLAKNIQYF. The CDR3 DNA follows: TGTGCCAGTAGTATAGCTAGCGGTCTAGCCAAAAACATTCAGTACTTC.

This chain links TRBV18 with TRBJ2-5; 12 bases are shared with TRBD2. Germline values: CDR1 KGHSH, CDR2 LQKENI. Trimming at V came to 6 bases and at J to 5 bases, leaving 7 bases not matched to a gene. The CDR3 runs 15 residues. The CDR3 region has the DNA TGTGCCAGCTCGCAAGGACTAGCGGGAAGGGAGACCCAGTACTTC. It yields the protein CASSQGLAGRETQYF.

The CDR3: CASSYRRAGPYNEQFF. CDR3 nucleotide sequence: TGTGCCAGCAGTTACCGACGAGCGGGGCCCTACAATGAGCAGTTCTTC. This chain connects TRBV6-5 to TRBJ2-1; 7 bases are shared with TRBD2. V lost 2 bases to trimming and J lost 2 bases; unmatched junction nucleotides: 6. Germline V lookup: CDR1 MNHEY, CDR2 SVGAGI. The CDR3 has 16 amino acids.